The present entry profiles one TCR beta chain with its context. The sample comes from a study of blood T cell repertoires in COVID-19. The CDR3 consists of 14 residues. Trimming cost V 5 bases and J 1 base; bases outside gene matches: 6. CDR1 and CDR2 from the germline V gene are SGHRS and YFSETQ. Assay: immunoSEQ multiplex PCR; the TCRdb copy retains only in-frame clones and omits some. The sample lists 150,000 to 200,000 clones; roughly four fifths were seen once. The rearrangement joins TRBV5-1 to TRBJ2-7; TRBD2 agrees at 7 bases. Material: peripheral blood. The sequence was obtained from an older woman with COVID-19, enrolled during active disease. In DNA, the CDR3 is TGCGCCAGCAGTGTGGCTAGCGGTTCCTACGAGCAGTACTTC. This codes for CASSVASGSYEQYF.